This TCR beta chain emerged from a study of CD8+ T cells in alopecia areata. Study-wide results and caveats: Compared with normal scalp, lesional scalp had higher clonality and more expanded CD8+ clones. Under tofacitinib, fewer expanded CD8+ clones appeared among the top 100 scalp clones.

As to treatment: oral pan-JAK inhibitor, 5-10 mg twice daily. As the sequencing template, cDNA was produced by extracting RNA and reverse transcribing it. Profiled with immunoSEQ multiplex PCR; TCRdb holds only in-frame clones, not every one. The table has some 200,000 clones, around 58% seen once. On this clone: Antigen: not known.

The CDR3 extends over 14 amino acids. Germline V gene sequence: CDR1 SQVTM, CDR2 ANQGSEA. With V trimmed by 7 bases and J by 7 bases, 12 bases remained unmatched. This specimen consisted of CD8+ T cells sorted from blood, obtained at week 24, from a patient treated with tofacitinib. This chain links TRBV29-1 with TRBJ1-5; 8 positions agree with TRBD1. The clonotype comes from a human donor with alopecia areata. The CDR3 sequence: CSAKGQGIGQPQHF. CDR3 DNA: TGCAGCGCAAAAGGACAGGGCATAGGACAGCCCCAGCATTTT.